This T cell receptor beta chain stems from a study of blood T cells in healthy people across ages. The CDR3 contains 13 residues. Deletions cut 4 bases from V and 5 bases from J, with 12 bases between. Germline V CDR1 and CDR2: SGHRS, YFSETQ. Primers used in a second PCR of about 7 to 12 cycles were a sample-barcoded 5' primer and a J-beta primer mix. One entry per CDR3 protein, called by TCRdb with MiXCR from the 5' RACE reads. Of about 400,000 distinct CDR3 sequences in the sample, more than 45% were seen once. The chain links TRBV5-1 to TRBJ2-5; possibly TRBD1 or TRBD2 for D (5 bases each). This receptor was taken from a man in his sixties in good health. Sequencing was carried out using blood. This CDR3 reads CASSGDRGETQYF. Written as DNA, the CDR3 is TGCGCCAGCAGCGGGGACCGCGGGGAGACCCAGTACTTC.